This T cell receptor beta chain was recovered during a study of CD8+CD57+ T cells in acquired aplastic anemia. In the study overall: The DNA of sorted CD4+ and CD8+ cells averaged about 3 ug. Regarding the study as a whole: The study identified under 30 CD8+ CDR3 sequences shared by patients and controls. In CD8+ cells, Simpson's diversity showed no significant difference between patients and controls.

Comments on this clonotype: The antigen remains undetermined.

All patients picked for sequencing had shown, by flow cytometry, an expansion of CD8+CD57+ cells. When blood sampling took place, the patients had received no therapy. Profiling that covered TCR beta VDJ and CDR3 relied on genomic DNA as its template. TCRdb redid the calling of the reads with MiXCR, one entry per CDR3 protein. Of hundreds of thousands of distinct CDR3 sequences listed, around 82% are singletons. Germline V gene lookup returns CDR1 SGHTA and CDR2 FQGTGA. The CDR3 is 12 residues long. The V end was cut by 2 bases, the J end by 16 bases, with 15 bases between. The origin of this receptor is a human donor with aplastic anemia. This chain uses TRBV7-3 with TRBJ2-4, with D perhaps TRBD1 or TRBD2 (5 bases each). Sequenced input: sorted CD4+, CD8+, or CD8+CD57+ T cells (not recorded which) from PBMCs. CDR3 sequence: CASSLGAGIGYF. For the CDR3, the DNA is TGTGCCAGCAGCTTAGGGGCGGGCATTGGCTACTTC.